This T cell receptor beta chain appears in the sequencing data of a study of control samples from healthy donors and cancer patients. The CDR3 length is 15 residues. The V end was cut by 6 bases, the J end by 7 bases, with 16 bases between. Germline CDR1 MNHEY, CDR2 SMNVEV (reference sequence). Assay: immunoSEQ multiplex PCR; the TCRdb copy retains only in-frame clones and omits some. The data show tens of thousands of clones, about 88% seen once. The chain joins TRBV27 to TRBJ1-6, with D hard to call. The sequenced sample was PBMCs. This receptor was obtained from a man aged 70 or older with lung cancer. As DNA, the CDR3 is TGTGCCAGCAGGTCCCCGGGTCAGGCGAATTCACCCCTCCACTTT. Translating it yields CASRSPGQANSPLHF.